This TCR beta chain was obtained from a study of blood T cells in healthy people across ages (dated by TCRdb to 2014 to 2015). Broadly, across the study: In model experiments, roughly one uniquely barcoded TCR beta cDNA molecule per two T cells was captured by template switching. The donors were divided into four age groups: young (average around 17 years), middle-aged (approximately 41), aged (about 56) and long-lived (roughly 88). To avoid experimental bias, donors of different ages were distributed randomly across sequencing lanes. For two donors (one aged 18 to 30 and one aged 80 or older), the study analyzed two additional independent replicas of 1 million unique cDNA reads from the same blood draw. The study measured age-related changes in TCR beta repertoire diversity using deep sequencing normalized with unique cDNA molecular identifiers.

Worth noting for this clonotype: It has no known antigen specificity. Nothing much larger sits one base from this clone, and base qualities are not available.

The CDR3 runs 17 amino acids, cysteine and phenylalanine included. Left in the record is the CDR3 DNA by itself, 51 bases read in frame from the first base. Deletion took 6 bases off V and 2 bases off J, with a span of 22 bases between the germline ends. CDR1 and CDR2 were assigned from the germline V gene (reference sequence) as MNHEY and SMNVEV. Overall results and qualifications from the work: The CMV infection status of donors was not known, potentially confounding age-related changes in expanded clonotypes. Total diversity estimates from one million sequenced T cells were considered lower bounds and underestimates. The long-lived group showed more naive CD4+ T cells, fewer expanded clones and increased TCR diversity than the aged group, suggesting age selection. The percentage of naive T cells measured by flow cytometry correlated strongly with observed TCR beta diversity. Observed TCR beta diversity per million T cells fell roughly linearly with age, and a significant reduction was already apparent by age around 40. Because profiling used bulk unsorted PBMCs, naive and antigen-experienced compartments could not be compared conclusively.

Library method: 5' RACE. Sequencer: Illumina HiSeq 2500. A second PCR of about 7 to 12 cycles was run with a J-beta primer mix and a sample-barcoded 5' primer. A unique molecular identifier was introduced onto each TCR beta cDNA molecule by a template-switch 5' adaptor carrying 12 random nucleotides. Each sample yielded at least 2.5 million CDR3-containing paired-end reads. First-strand cDNA was synthesized from all RNA with the Mint cDNA synthesis kit, primed by a TRBC-specific oligonucleotide. All cDNA was treated with uracil-DNA glycosylase and then went through a first 18-cycle PCR with the universal primers M1SS and BC2_uni_R. From the authors' description of their analysis: For normalization, 1 million high-quality reads were randomly selected from each sample, with every read carrying a distinct molecular identifier. Instead of being binned into consensus sequences, reads with shared molecular identifiers were discarded. MiTCR, run with a Q25 quality threshold and the strictest error-elimination algorithm, handled CDR3 identification, clonotype clustering and error correction. A nonparametric unseen species model with Euler transformation was used to estimate lower-bound total TCR beta diversity. TCRdb took the public reads, trimmed them with fastp at Q25, ran MiXCR for clone calling and kept in-frame beta chains. Duplicate CDR3 protein sequences are folded into a single record with the most common DNA and genes. Clone size and V and J calls follow TCRdb, not the original study. The sample table shows hundreds of thousands of distinct CDR3 sequences, and around 36% are seen once. About an eighth of the sample is taken by the ten largest.

The approximately 39 donors, aged about 6 to 90 years, were systemically healthy Caucasian individuals from Russia. Approximately 9 milliliters of peripheral blood were collected from each donor into EDTA-treated Vacutainer tubes. PBMCs were isolated by Ficoll-Paque density-gradient centrifugation, with at least 7 million obtained per sample. Total RNA was extracted from PBMCs with Trizol reagent, with at least 6 micrograms obtained per sample. Naive CD45RAhigh/CD27high T cell percentages were measured by flow cytometry on a PBMC aliquot from every donor. The sequencing input was blood. The origin of this receptor is a man younger than 35 in good health. Recombination linked TRBV27 to TRBJ1-2; the D segment could be TRBD1, given 6 matching bases. The bases read TGTGCCAGCAGCTGGAATCTAAGGGGGATACTAAACTATGGCTACACCTTC. This is translated as CASSWNLRGILNYGYTF.